A single sample gave rise to the 12 T cell receptor beta chains below, sequenced in a study of Graves' ophthalmopathy and Graves' hyperthyroidism. From RNA, the CDR3 regions of TCR beta chains were amplified and sequenced. An opening RT-PCR round employed HTBI primers and preceded a second-round multiplex PCR. TCRdb called the multiplex PCR reads again in MiXCR, with one record for every CDR3 protein. The sample yields around 520,000 distinct CDR3 sequences, less than 40% seen once. The sequenced sample was peripheral blood or thyroid tissue (not recorded which). The source is an adult man with Graves' hyperthyroidism.

This clonotype was detected ten times or more. The V call is TRBV10-3, the J call TRBJ1-4; weak D call: TRBD1 (6 bases). Trimming took 6 bases from V and 0 from J, leaving 11 bases between them. The CDR3 extends over 15 amino acids. Germline values: CDR1 ENHRY, CDR2 SYGVKD. The CDR3 DNA is TGTGCCATCAGCCAGGGGACCTCAACTAATGAAAAACTGTTTTTT. Translated: CAISQGTSTNEKLFF.

The chain links TRBV5-6 to TRBJ1-2; 9 nucleotides match TRBD1. With 4 bases clipped from V and 4 bases from J, the junction kept 11 bases outside the gene matches. The CDR3 covers 16 residues. Germline CDR1 and CDR2: SGHDT and YYEEEE. The CDR3 region is CASSLARDREPYGYTF. In DNA form, the CDR3 reads TGTGCCAGCAGCCTTGCGCGGGACAGGGAGCCCTATGGCTACACCTTC.

V usage is TRBV2 and J usage is TRBJ1-6, with 7 bases lining up with TRBD1. Germline CDR1 SNHLY, CDR2 FYNNEI. There are 15 residues in the CDR3. Losses at the gene ends were 5 bases for V and 13 bases for J; bases not matched to a gene: 14. The CDR3 region is CASSNDRVSNQPLHF. In DNA, the CDR3 is TGTGCCAGCAGTAATGACAGGGTGAGCAATCAGCCCCTCCACTTT.

In its sample, this clonotype was seen once. The chain employs TRBV7-2 and TRBJ2-7; D unclear. Matching the DNA end better, TRBJ2-1 makes the J call doubtful. This CDR3 contains 15 residues. CDR1 SGHTA and CDR2 FQGNSA come from the germline V gene. The CDR3 DNA reads TGTGCCAGCAGCTTAGTGGGTACCCGCTACAATGAGCAGTTCTTC. It translates to CASSLVGTRYNEQFF.

At least ten counts were recorded for this clonotype. The CDR3 DNA is TGTGCCAGCAGTTCTAGGGAGGGCGAGACCCAGTACTTC. It codes for CASSSREGETQYF. The V gene is TRBV6-6, the J gene TRBJ2-5, with 7 bases lining up with TRBD2. Germline V gene lookup returns CDR1 MNHNY and CDR2 SVGAGI (reference sequence). V gave up 4 bases and J gave up 5 bases; unmatched junction bases: 4. The CDR3 sequence is 13 residues long.

The gene calls are TRBV10-3 and TRBJ2-5, with 7 bases that match TRBD1. In germline, CDR1 is ENHRY, CDR2 SYGVKD. The J segment lost 3 bases and the V segment lost 3 bases, leaving 7 bases of the junction unmatched. CDR3 length: 15 amino acids. The CDR3 loop reads CAISEFSGTEETQYF. DNA of the CDR3: TGTGCCATCAGTGAATTCTCCGGGACAGAAGAGACCCAGTACTTC.

In this sample, this clonotype turned up a few times. J is TRBJ1-6 and V is TRBV20-1; D is undetermined. Trimming pared 2 bases from V and 0 bases from J, leaving 14 bases between. The CDR3 runs 17 residues. Germline CDR1 DFQATT, CDR2 SNEGSKA (reference sequence). DNA for the CDR3: TGCAGTGCTAGAATGGGCAAAAGGAGCTCCTATAATTCACCCCTCCACTTT. Translation: CSARMGKRSSYNSPLHF.

The chain carries TRBV29-1 and TRBJ1-1; 7 bases map to TRBD1. V shed 8 bases, J shed 8 bases, and the junction held 5 bases outside the gene matches. Germline-derived CDR1 and CDR2 are SQVTM and ANQGSEA. The CDR3 runs 10 residues. The CDR3 is CSLRGQEAFF. In DNA, the CDR3 is TGCAGCTTGAGGGGACAGGAAGCTTTCTTT.

The CDR3, as DNA: TGTGCCATCAGTGAGGGGGACAGGGGCACCTACGAGCAGTACTTC. Translating it yields CAISEGDRGTYEQYF. The rearrangement links TRBV10-3 to TRBJ2-5; 10 bases agree with TRBD1. The last part of the DNA fits TRBJ2-7 better; the J call may be wrong. This CDR3 has 15 amino acids. From germline, CDR1 is ENHRY and CDR2 SYGVKD.

This clonotype was seen repeatedly, ten times or more. V and J are TRBV29-1 and TRBJ2-5, with unresolved D. The CDR3 runs to 11 residues. With 6 bases removed from V and 2 bases from J, the gap between germline ends came to 7 bases. CDR1 SQVTM and CDR2 ANQGSEA come from the germline V gene. The CDR3: CSVASQETQYF. CDR3 nucleotides: TGCAGCGTCGCATCGCAAGAGACCCAGTACTTC.

The rearrangement links TRBV7-9 to TRBJ1-5; tentative D call: TRBD1 (5 bases). Trimming cost V 4 bases and J 0 bases, with 10 bases left between them. Germline V lookup: CDR1 SEHNR, CDR2 FQNEAQ (reference sequence). This CDR3 has 15 residues. CDR3 loop: CASSWDGNSNQPQHF. CDR3 DNA: TGTGCCAGCAGCTGGGACGGTAATAGCAATCAGCCCCAGCATTTT.

The CDR3 here is CASSSTGALSGANVLTF. DNA for the CDR3: TGTGCCAGCAGTTCTACAGGGGCCCTCTCTGGGGCCAACGTCCTGACTTTC. This chain uses TRBV6-5 with TRBJ2-6, with 7 bases aligning to TRBD1. J was trimmed by 0 bases and V by 4 bases; bases with no gene match: 6. Germline CDR1 and CDR2: MNHEY and SVGAGI. The CDR3 runs to 17 residues.